The rows below give T cell receptor beta chains drawn from one sample of a study of T-cell memory formation after mild COVID-19. TCRdb re-called the 5' RACE reads through MiXCR, storing one row per CDR3 protein. This sample has 250,000 to 300,000 distinct CDR3 sequences, with about 16% found just once. The sample was PBMCs or a T cell subset sorted from them (not recorded which). These receptors originate from a young man who had mild COVID-19 (a few samples of this study predate the infection). Cell type and time point are not known. The CDR3 runs from the conserved cysteine through the conserved F or W. A D gene is named only where the DNA matches it firmly.

d_call | v_call | cdr3_aa
- | TRBV7-2 | CASSLAGARFYNEQFF
- | TRBV5-1 | CASSGLEGVYTIYF
- | TRBV7-7 | CASSLARQETQYF
- | TRBV10-3 | CAITRADGYGYTF
- | TRBV28 | CASSFPDIVNEKLFF
- | TRBV5-1 | CASSFLGADSYNEQFF
- | TRBV6-5 | CASSPGWEGDQPQHF
- | TRBV7-7 | CASKDLLMNTEAFF
TRBD2 | TRBV7-2 | CASNQLAGAYNEQFF
- | TRBV27 | CASSLSVRWSPLHF
- | TRBV5-1 | CASSLGVDQETQYF
- | TRBV6-5 | CASSPETGWSTEAFF
- | TRBV7-2 | CASSPSVSSTDTQYF
- | TRBV20-1 | CSAIRTGTLRPQHF
TRBD1 | TRBV5-1 | CASSFWGQGEIQYF
- | TRBV6-2/TRBV6-3 | CASSWTVNTGELFF
TRBD1 | TRBV5-6 | CASSGAREGADEKLFF
- | TRBV10-3 | CAASTPLALTDTQYF
- | TRBV27 | CASTALGARTDTQYF
TRBD1 | TRBV12-3/TRBV12-4 | CASSLQGANNYGYTF
TRBD1 | TRBV9 | CASSVSPRDRRETQYF
- | TRBV4-3 | CASSQNSRRGPYEQYF
- | TRBV5-6 | CASGSPGTSNTEAFF
TRBD1 | TRBV6-2/TRBV6-3 | CASRDRYSNQPQHF
- | TRBV7-2 | CASSSTDLGTANTEAFF
TRBD1 | TRBV7-6 | CASSLVAGGADTQYF
- | TRBV5-6 | CASSLREGALYNEQFF
- | TRBV18 | CASSPGGLSAPGGAVPQHF
- | TRBV7-2 | CASSSSPGTVYGYTF
- | TRBV5-1 | CASSLGAGKSDGELFF
TRBD2 | TRBV7-2 | CASSFGGGAYNEQFF
- | TRBV20-1 | CSAPDGQNSPLHF